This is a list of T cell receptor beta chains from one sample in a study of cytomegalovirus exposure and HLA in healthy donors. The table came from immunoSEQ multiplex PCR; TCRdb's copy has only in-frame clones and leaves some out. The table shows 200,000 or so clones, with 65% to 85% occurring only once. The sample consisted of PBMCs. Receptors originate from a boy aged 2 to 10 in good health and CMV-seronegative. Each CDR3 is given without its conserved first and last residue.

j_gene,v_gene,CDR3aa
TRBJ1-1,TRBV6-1,ASSEWGSRIEAF
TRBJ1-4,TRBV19,ASGMETGFNEKLF
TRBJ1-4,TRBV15,ATSILNEKLF
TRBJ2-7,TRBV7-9,ASSFGVGRDYEQY
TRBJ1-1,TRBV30,AWIPGQGLGAF
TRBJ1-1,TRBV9,ASSVEREGTEAF
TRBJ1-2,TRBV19,ASSIAADSQNYGYT
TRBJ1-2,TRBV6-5,ASSPRTGQGYT
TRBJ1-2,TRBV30,AWSGGSDRGYT
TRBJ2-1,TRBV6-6,ASSSLAEQF
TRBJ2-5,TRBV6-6,ASSRGTSGEEKTQY
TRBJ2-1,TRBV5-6,ASSFGAGGGEQF